Shown below are 7 T cell receptor beta chains from a single sample sequenced in a study of control samples from healthy donors and cancer patients. Generated by immunoSEQ multiplex PCR, the TCRdb table keeps only in-frame clones and is missing some. The sample includes about 180,000 clones, around nine tenths of them seen just once. The sequenced sample consisted of blood. All receptors derive from a man aged 25 to 40 in good health.

The chain employs TRBV9 and TRBJ1-2; D gene ambiguous. In germline, CDR1 is SGDLS, CDR2 YYNGEE. Deletions cut 0 bases from V and 4 bases from J, with 10 bases between. This CDR3 has 14 amino acids. The DNA of the CDR3 is TGTGCCAGCAGCGTAGGCGGAGAACCCTATGGCTACACCTTC. It translates to CASSVGGEPYGYTF.

This chain connects TRBV2 to TRBJ2-2; TRBD1 is a possible D gene (6 bases). This CDR3 is built from 15 residues. Germline lookup yields CDR1 SNHLY and CDR2 FYNNEI. Trimming left V 7 bases short and J 3 bases short, with 15 bases between. The CDR3 here is CASNLQGRDTGELFF. CDR3 DNA: TGTGCCAGCAACCTACAGGGCCGGGACACCGGGGAGCTGTTTTTT.

In nucleotides, the CDR3 is TGTGCCAGCAGCACCGGGACGTTCGAAAAACTGTTTTTT. This codes for CASSTGTFEKLFF. V gene TRBV7-2 combines with J gene TRBJ1-4, with D perhaps TRBD1 (5 bases). The V end lost 5 bases, the J end lost 8 bases, and 12 bases lay between the germline ends. Germline assignment: CDR1 SGHTA and CDR2 FQGNSA. The CDR3 extends over 13 amino acids. The full variable domain, in which reference TRBV7-2 and TRBJ1-4 provide the parts outside the CDR3, is GAGVSQSPSNKVTEKGKDVELRCDPISGHTALYWYRQSLGQGLEFLIYFQGNSAPDKSGLPSDRFSAERTGGSVSTLTIQRTQQEDSAVYLCASSTGTFEKLFFGSGTQLSVL.

This clone was counted only a few times. The chain has TRBV19 and TRBJ2-3; no definite D call. The germline V and J ends were trimmed by 7 bases and 5 bases, with 7 bases remaining between them. In germline, CDR1 is LNHDA, CDR2 SQIVND (reference sequence). The CDR3 has 11 amino acids. CDR3 nucleotide sequence: TGTGCCAGTAAGATTGGAGATACGCAGTATTTT. It yields the protein CASKIGDTQYF.

The chain carries TRBV5-1 and TRBJ1-2; TRBD1 aligns across 11 bases. The germline gives CDR1 SGHRS, CDR2 YFSETQ. The CDR3 is 14 amino acids. The V gene end was trimmed by 3 bases and the J gene end by 5 bases; junction bases not matched to a gene: 3. In nucleotides, the CDR3 is TGCGCCAGCAGCTGGGACAGGGGGGAATATGGCTACACCTTC. It specifies CASSWDRGEYGYTF.

The V call is TRBV20-1, the J call TRBJ1-1; D is ambiguous. Germline V gene lookup returns CDR1 DFQATT and CDR2 SNEGSKA (reference sequence). Trimming pared 5 bases from V and 5 bases from J, leaving 9 bases between. The CDR3 covers 11 residues. DNA of the CDR3: TGCAGTGCTCAGACGTCTACTGAAGCTTTCTTT. This codes for CSAQTSTEAFF.

The chain recombines TRBV28 with TRBJ1-1; TRBD1 matches 11 bases. CDR1 MDHEN and CDR2 SYDVKM come from the germline V gene. J was trimmed by 1 base and V by 8 bases; bases with no gene match: 0. The CDR3 is made up of 13 amino acids. CDR3 protein: CASGQGANTEAFF. DNA for the CDR3: TGTGCCAGCGGACAGGGGGCGAACACTGAAGCTTTCTTT.